This record looks at one T cell receptor beta chain sequence and its context. Then a second PCR, running about 6 to 12 cycles, was carried out with a sample-barcoded 5' primer and a J-beta primer mix. Samples each returned at least 2.5 million CDR3-containing paired-end reads. TCRdb passed the 5' RACE reads through MiXCR, listing each CDR3 protein once. The sample lists roughly 2 million distinct CDR3 sequences, approximately 50% occurring once. This record belongs to a study of blood T cells in healthy people across ages. Each sample gave at least 6.5 million isolated PBMCs. CDR1 and CDR2 (germline): SGHTA, FQGNSA. Losses at the gene ends were 5 bases for V and 5 bases for J; bases not matched to a gene: 10. The length of the CDR3 is 16 residues.

The V call is TRBV7-2, the J call TRBJ2-5; 11 bases match TRBD2. Sequencing was done on a sample of blood. The sequence was collected from a middle-aged woman in good health. As DNA, the CDR3 is TGTGCCAGCAGCCCCAGGGTAGCGGGGGGGCTGGAGACCCAGTACTTC. As protein: CASSPRVAGGLETQYF.